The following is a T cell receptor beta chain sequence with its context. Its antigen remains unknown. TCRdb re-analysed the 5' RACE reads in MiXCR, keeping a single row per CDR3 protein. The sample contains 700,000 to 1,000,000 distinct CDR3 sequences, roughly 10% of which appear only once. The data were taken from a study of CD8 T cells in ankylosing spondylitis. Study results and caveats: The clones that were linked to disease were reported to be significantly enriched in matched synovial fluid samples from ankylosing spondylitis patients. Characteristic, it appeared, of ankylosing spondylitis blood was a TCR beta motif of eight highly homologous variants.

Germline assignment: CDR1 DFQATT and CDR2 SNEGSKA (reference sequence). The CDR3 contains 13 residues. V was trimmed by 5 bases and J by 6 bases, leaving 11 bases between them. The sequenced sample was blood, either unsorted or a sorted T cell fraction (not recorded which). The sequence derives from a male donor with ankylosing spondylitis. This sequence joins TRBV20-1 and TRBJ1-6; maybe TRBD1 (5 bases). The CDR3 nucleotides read TGCAGTGCTCTACAGGACCCTAATTCACCCCTCCACTTT. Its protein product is CSALQDPNSPLHF.